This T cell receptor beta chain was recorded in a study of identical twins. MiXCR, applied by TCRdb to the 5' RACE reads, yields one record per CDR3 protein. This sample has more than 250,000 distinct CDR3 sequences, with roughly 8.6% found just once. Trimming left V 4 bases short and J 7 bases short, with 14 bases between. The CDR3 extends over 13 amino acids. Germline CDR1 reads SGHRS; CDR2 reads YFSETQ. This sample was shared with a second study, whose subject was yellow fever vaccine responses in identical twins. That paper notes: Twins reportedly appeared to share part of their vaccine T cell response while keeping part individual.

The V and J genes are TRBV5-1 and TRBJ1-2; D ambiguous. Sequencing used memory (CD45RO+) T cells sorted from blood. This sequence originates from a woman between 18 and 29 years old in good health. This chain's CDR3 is CASSVRDSGGYTF. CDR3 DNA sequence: TGCGCCAGCAGCGTCCGGGATTCTGGTGGCTACACCTTC.